This T cell receptor (beta chain) was obtained from a study of T cell changes during pregnancy in multiple sclerosis. Sequencing was performed with immunoSEQ multiplex PCR; in TCRdb, only in-frame clones are kept and a portion is missing. This sample has around 19,000 clones; more than 75% occur once, and the top ten carry 7.5% to 10%. Germline V gene sequence: CDR1 SGHDT, CDR2 YYEEEE. This CDR3 spans 14 amino acids. The V gene end was trimmed by 4 bases and the J gene end by 5 bases; junction bases not matched to a gene: 6. This clonotype was sampled from a female donor with multiple sclerosis, enrolled in a pregnancy study. The sample in question was CD8+ T cells from peripheral blood mononuclear cells, obtained after pregnancy. The chain combines TRBV5-6 with TRBJ2-1; 7 bases are a match to TRBD1. The CDR3, as DNA: TGTGCCAGCAGCCCGGGACAGATCCACAATGAGCAGTTCTTC. The encoded protein is CASSPGQIHNEQFF.